These 17 T cell receptor beta chains came from one sample sequenced in a study of blood T cells in healthy people across ages. A second about 7 to 11 cycle PCR used barcoded and J-beta primers. From the 5' RACE reads, TCRdb called clonotypes with MiXCR, one entry per CDR3 protein. The sample consists of roughly 1,300,000 distinct CDR3 sequences, approximately 59% of them appearing once. The sample comprised blood. Source of these receptors: a man between 18 and 35 years old in good health.

The gene calls are TRBV29-1 and TRBJ1-4, with D perhaps matching TRBD1 (5 bases). V gave up 4 bases and J gave up 4 bases, with 13 bases separating them. The germline V gene has CDR1 SQVTM and CDR2 ANQGSEA. The CDR3 length is 14 residues. CDR3 coding DNA: TGCAGCGTTGCTTCCGGGGCCAATAATGAAAAACTGTTTTTT. Translation: CSVASGANNEKLFF.

This clonotype was counted a few times. J is TRBJ2-7 and V is TRBV20-1; TRBD2 aligns across 10 bases. This CDR3 is 16 amino acids long. Germline V gene sequence: CDR1 DFQATT, CDR2 SNEGSKA (reference sequence). The junction had 11 bases not matched to a gene; V was cut back by 0 bases and J by 6 bases. As DNA, the CDR3 is TGCAGTGCTAGAGATCAGTCTAGCGGGAGTACCATCGAGCAGTACTTC. Protein product: CSARDQSSGSTIEQYF.

The chain uses TRBV6-2 or TRBV6-3 and TRBJ2-4, with TRBD2 matching 11 bases. The J call is doubtful: the DNA matches TRBJ2-7 better. This CDR3 has 17 residues. Germline-derived CDR1 and CDR2 are MNHEY and SVGEGT. The DNA of the CDR3 is TGTGCCAGCACCTACCCGAACCCGGGACTAGCGGTTTACGAGCAGTACTTC. It specifies CASTYPNPGLAVYEQYF.

The chain links TRBV10-3 to TRBJ2-7; D remains ambiguous. V lost 6 bases to trimming and J lost 5 bases, with 8 bases between them. The CDR3 totals 11 residues. Germline CDR1 reads ENHRY; CDR2 reads SYGVKD. Written as DNA, the CDR3 is TGTGCCATCAGCCAATACGACGAGCAGTACTTC. As protein: CAISQYDEQYF.

There are a few counts of this clonotype. This chain links TRBV6-1 with TRBJ2-5, with 9 bases that match TRBD1. J gave up 3 bases and V 6 bases, and 14 bases lay outside the gene matches. This CDR3 contains 17 residues. Looked up from germline, CDR1 is MNHNS and CDR2 is SASEGT. CDR3 amino acids: CASSSILPGTGKETQYF. The DNA for the CDR3 is TGTGCCAGCAGCTCAATATTACCCGGGACAGGGAAAGAGACCCAGTACTTC.

The chain has TRBV29-1 and TRBJ2-5, with 8 nucleotides matching TRBD1. The J call may be faulty, since TRBJ2-7 better matches the DNA end. The V gene's germline CDR1 is SQVTM and CDR2 ANQGSEA. The CDR3 spans 14 residues. CDR3 in amino acids: CSVEVDRATYEQYF. Written as DNA, the CDR3 is TGCAGCGTTGAAGTGGACAGGGCCACCTACGAGCAGTACTTC.

The chain has TRBV7-2 and TRBJ1-2; TRBD1 matches at 7 bases. In germline, CDR1 is SGHTA, CDR2 FQGNSA. After removal of 6 bases from V and 4 bases from J, the junction contained 8 bases not matched to a gene. This CDR3 spans 14 amino acids. Written as DNA, the CDR3 is TGTGCCAGCAGTTGGGACAGCGAATCCTATGGCTACACCTTC. This gives the protein CASSWDSESYGYTF. Full variable domain (outside the CDR3, taken from reference TRBV7-2 and TRBJ1-2): GAGVSQSPSNKVTEKGKDVELRCDPISGHTALYWYRQSLGQGLEFLIYFQGNSAPDKSGLPSDRFSAERTGGSVSTLTIQRTQQEDSAVYLCASSWDSESYGYTFGSGTRLTVV.

This clonotype was recorded once. This chain links TRBV5-1 with TRBJ1-1; D is perhaps TRBD1 (5 bases). Germline V gene sequence: CDR1 SGHRS, CDR2 YFSETQ. The CDR3 has 16 residues. Deletions cut 4 bases from V and 3 bases from J, with 19 bases between. CDR3 residues: CASSPGLGSGYTEAFF. CDR3 DNA sequence: TGCGCCAGCAGCCCGGGACTGGGATCGGGGTACACTGAAGCTTTCTTT.

V gene TRBV4-3 combines with J gene TRBJ2-1, with D maybe TRBD1 (5 bases). The CDR3 spans 18 residues. The germline V gene encodes CDR1 LGHNA and CDR2 YSLEER. The germline V and J ends were trimmed by 1 base and 8 bases, with 24 bases remaining between them. In nucleotides, the CDR3 is TGCGCCAGCAGCCAAGTTTTCCAGGGCGAGGCCGCACCCGATGAGCAGTTCTTC. It translates to CASSQVFQGEAAPDEQFF.

This clonotype ranks as large (0.1 to 1%). This rearrangement joins TRBV20-1 to TRBJ2-5; D is unclear. The V and J ends lost 0 bases and 1 base respectively, with 3 bases between them. This CDR3 spans 12 amino acids. Germline lookup yields CDR1 DFQATT and CDR2 SNEGSKA (reference sequence). CDR3 in amino acids: CSARDLQETQYF. The CDR3 DNA is TGCAGTGCTAGAGATCTCCAAGAGACCCAGTACTTC.

The V and J genes are TRBV6-2 or TRBV6-3 and TRBJ2-1; D uncertain. The CDR3 length is 12 residues. The germline V and J ends were trimmed by 9 bases and 6 bases, with 12 bases remaining between them. CDR1 and CDR2 from the germline V gene are MNHEY and SVGEGT. CDR3 in amino acids: CASAPGINEQFF. In nucleotides, the CDR3 is TGTGCCAGTGCCCCGGGTATCAATGAGCAGTTCTTC.

The CDR3 DNA follows: TGTGCCAGCAGTGAAGGCAGGGAGGGTCAGCCCCAGCATTTT. Translating gives CASSEGREGQPQHF. The genes are TRBV6-4 and TRBJ1-5; tentative D call: TRBD1 (5 bases). This CDR3 is built from 14 residues. Trimming shortened V by 3 bases and J by 6 bases, and 12 bases separated the two germline ends. Germline loops: CDR1 MRHNA, CDR2 SNTAGT.

This clonotype was picked up a small number of times. One junction end does not reproduce the germline sequence, and a read error may be involved. The chain recombines TRBV4-1 with TRBJ1-1, with D perhaps matching TRBD1 (6 bases). CDR3 length: 12 amino acids. Germline V gene lookup returns CDR1 MGHRA and CDR2 YSYEKL. The CDR3 coding sequence is TGTGCCAGCAGTCAGAGGGGGACTGAAGCTTTCTTT. Residues: CASSQRGTEAFF.

This chain links TRBV6-6 with TRBJ1-1; maybe TRBD1 (6 bases). This CDR3 has 14 amino acids. Trimming pared 2 bases from V and 2 bases from J, leaving 9 bases between. Germline V gene data show CDR1 as MNHNY and CDR2 as SVGAGI (reference sequence). As DNA, the CDR3 is TGTGCCAGCAGTTACCCGGACAGTAACACTGAAGCTTTCTTT. Protein sequence: CASSYPDSNTEAFF.

The chain has TRBV6-5 and TRBJ1-1; D is perhaps TRBD1 (5 bases). Trimming removed 8 bases from V and 0 bases from J, with 10 bases in between. In germline, CDR1 is MNHEY, CDR2 SVGAGI. The CDR3 is 13 amino acids. The CDR3 is CASRTNLNTEAFF. CDR3 nucleotide sequence: TGTGCCAGCCGGACAAACCTGAACACTGAAGCTTTCTTT.

V is TRBV4-3 and J is TRBJ2-3, with a possible D match to TRBD1 (6 bases). Germline CDR1 LGHNA, CDR2 YSLEER. Trimming stripped 0 bases from V and 2 bases from J, with 9 bases between. The CDR3 spans 15 residues. The CDR3 is CASSQDPGATDTQYF. The CDR3 DNA reads as TGCGCCAGCAGCCAAGATCCAGGGGCCACAGATACGCAGTATTTT.

This rearrangement joins TRBV29-1 to TRBJ1-2; 9 nucleotides agree with TRBD1. The CDR3 totals 15 residues. Germline trimming cut 4 bases from V and 3 bases from J; bases unmatched to any gene: 9. Germline CDR1 SQVTM, CDR2 ANQGSEA. Here the CDR3 DNA reads TGCAGCGTTGTAGGCGGGGGACAGGGACACTATGGCTACACCTTC. Amino acids: CSVVGGGQGHYGYTF.